This T cell receptor beta chain was profiled in a study of tumor and adjacent non-tumor tissue in lung cancer. Points from the study as a whole: Top 100 clones took a larger repertoire share in normal lung. Compared with tumor, normal lung showed significantly lower TCR diversity.

Three rounds of nested PCR, following a modified ARM-PCR protocol, produced the TCRbeta library. TCRdb fed the multiplex PCR reads into MiXCR, producing one record per CDR3 protein. The sample records some 95,000 distinct CDR3 sequences, 80% being singletons. A word on this clonotype: The antigen is not known. Since no conserved phenylalanine or tryptophan closes the CDR3, a read error is the likely cause.

Germline lookup yields CDR1 MNHNS and CDR2 SASEGT. There are 14 residues in the CDR3. Trimming shortened V by 7 bases and J by 4 bases, and 13 bases separated the two germline ends. RNA was extracted from bulk tissue without any cell sorting. The normal lung tissue was taken more than 3 cm from the tumor edge. Chemotherapy-naive patients with new lung cancer underwent thoracic surgery in China, August–late 2014. This receptor was taken from a man aged 55 to 69 with small cell lung cancer. Source material: distant non-tumor lung tissue. This rearrangement joins TRBV6-1 to TRBJ2-2, with a tentative D call TRBD1 (6 bases). The CDR3 nucleotides are TGTGCCAGCAACAGGGACCTGCCCACCGGGGAGCTGTTTTCT. Translation gives CASNRDLPTGELFS.